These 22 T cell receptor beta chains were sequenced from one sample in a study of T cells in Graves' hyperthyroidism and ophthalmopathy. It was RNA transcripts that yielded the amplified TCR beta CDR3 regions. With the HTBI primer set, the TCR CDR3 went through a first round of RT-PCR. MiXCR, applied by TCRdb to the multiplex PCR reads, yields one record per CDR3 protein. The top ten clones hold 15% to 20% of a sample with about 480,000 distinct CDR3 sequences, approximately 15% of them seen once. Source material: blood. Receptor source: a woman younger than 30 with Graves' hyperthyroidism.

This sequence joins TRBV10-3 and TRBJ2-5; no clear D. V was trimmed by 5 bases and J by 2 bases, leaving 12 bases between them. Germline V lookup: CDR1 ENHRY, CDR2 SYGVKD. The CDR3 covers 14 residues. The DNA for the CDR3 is TGTGCCATCAGTAGCCGCAGCGCGCAAGAGACCCAGTACTTC. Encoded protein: CAISSRSAQETQYF.

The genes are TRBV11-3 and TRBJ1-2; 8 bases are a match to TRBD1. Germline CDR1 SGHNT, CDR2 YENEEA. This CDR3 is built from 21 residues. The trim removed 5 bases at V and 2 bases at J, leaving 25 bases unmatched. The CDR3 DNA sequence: TGTGCCAGCAGCGAAGAAGGGGCCCCTGTGGCAGGGGGCCCTAGAAACTATGGCTACACCTTC. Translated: CASSEEGAPVAGGPRNYGYTF.

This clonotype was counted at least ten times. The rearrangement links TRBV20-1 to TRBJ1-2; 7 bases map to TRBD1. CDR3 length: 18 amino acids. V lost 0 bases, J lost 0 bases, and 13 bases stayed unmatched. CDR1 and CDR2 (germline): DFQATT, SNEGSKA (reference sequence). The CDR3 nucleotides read TGCAGTGCTAGAGATAAAGGGTCAGGGGGTCCTTCTAACTATGGCTACACCTTC. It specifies CSARDKGSGGPSNYGYTF.

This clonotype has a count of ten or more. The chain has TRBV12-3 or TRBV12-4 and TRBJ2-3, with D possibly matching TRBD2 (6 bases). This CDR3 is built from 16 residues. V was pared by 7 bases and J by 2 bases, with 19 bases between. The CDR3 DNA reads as TGTGCCAGCAAACTCCACGGAGGGGTCTCCACAGATACGCAGTATTTT. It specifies CASKLHGGVSTDTQYF.

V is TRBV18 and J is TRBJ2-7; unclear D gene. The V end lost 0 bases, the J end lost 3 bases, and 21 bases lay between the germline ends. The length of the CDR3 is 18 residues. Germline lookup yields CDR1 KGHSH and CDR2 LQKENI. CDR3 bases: TGTGCCAGCTCACCACCGCCGCTACGTACGCTACACGACTACGAGCAGTACTTC. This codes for CASSPPPLRTLHDYEQYF.

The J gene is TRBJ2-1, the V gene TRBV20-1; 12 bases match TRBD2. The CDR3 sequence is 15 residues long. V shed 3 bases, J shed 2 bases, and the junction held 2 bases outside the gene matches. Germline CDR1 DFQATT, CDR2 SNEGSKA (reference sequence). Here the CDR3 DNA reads TGCAGTGCTAGCCGACTAGCGGGGGCCTACAATGAGCAGTTCTTC. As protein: CSASRLAGAYNEQFF.

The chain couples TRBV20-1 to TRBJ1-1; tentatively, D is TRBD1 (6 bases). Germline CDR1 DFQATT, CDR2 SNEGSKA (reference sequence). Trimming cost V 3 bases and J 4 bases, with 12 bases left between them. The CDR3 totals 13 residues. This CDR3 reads CSASVGALTEAFF. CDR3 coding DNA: TGCAGTGCTAGTGTGGGGGCTCTCACTGAAGCTTTCTTT.

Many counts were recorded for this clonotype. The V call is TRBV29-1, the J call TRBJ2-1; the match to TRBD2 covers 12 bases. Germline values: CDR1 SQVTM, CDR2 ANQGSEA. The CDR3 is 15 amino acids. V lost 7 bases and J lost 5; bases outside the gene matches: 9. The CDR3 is CSAPGLAGGDNEQFF. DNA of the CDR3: TGCAGCGCCCCGGGACTAGCGGGCGGTGACAATGAGCAGTTCTTC.

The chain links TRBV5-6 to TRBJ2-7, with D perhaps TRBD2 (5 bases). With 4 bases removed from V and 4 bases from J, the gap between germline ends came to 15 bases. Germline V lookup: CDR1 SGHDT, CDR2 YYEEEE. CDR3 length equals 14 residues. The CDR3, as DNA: TGTGCCAGCAGCCCCGGTACGGAGGAGTACGAGCAGTACTTC. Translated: CASSPGTEEYEQYF.

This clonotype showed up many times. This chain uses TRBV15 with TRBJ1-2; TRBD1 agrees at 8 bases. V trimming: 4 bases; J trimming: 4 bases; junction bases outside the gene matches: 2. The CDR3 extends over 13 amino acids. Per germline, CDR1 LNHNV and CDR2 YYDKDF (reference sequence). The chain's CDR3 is CATSTTGGYGYTF. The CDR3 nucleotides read TGTGCCACCAGCACTACAGGGGGCTATGGCTACACCTTC.

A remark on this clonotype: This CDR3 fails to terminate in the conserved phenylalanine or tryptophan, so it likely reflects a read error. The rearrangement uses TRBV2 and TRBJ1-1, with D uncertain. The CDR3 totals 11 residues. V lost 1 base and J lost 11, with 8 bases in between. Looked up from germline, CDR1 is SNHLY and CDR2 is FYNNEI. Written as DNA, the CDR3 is TGTGCCAGCAGTGAAGGACGCTGGGCTTTCCTT. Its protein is CASSEGRWAFL.

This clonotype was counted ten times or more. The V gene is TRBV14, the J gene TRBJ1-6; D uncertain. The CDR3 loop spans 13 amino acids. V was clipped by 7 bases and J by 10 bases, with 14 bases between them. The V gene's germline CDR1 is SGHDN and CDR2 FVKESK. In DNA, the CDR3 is TGTGCCAGCAACGTTGGGCGGGGATCACCCCTCCACTTT. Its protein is CASNVGRGSPLHF.

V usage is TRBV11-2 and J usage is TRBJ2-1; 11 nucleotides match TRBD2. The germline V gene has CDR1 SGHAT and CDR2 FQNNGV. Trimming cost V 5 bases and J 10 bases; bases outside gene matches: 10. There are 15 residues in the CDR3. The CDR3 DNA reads TGTGCCAGCAGCCAAGAAACTAGCGGGAGAGGGGAGCAGTTCTTC. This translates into CASSQETSGRGEQFF. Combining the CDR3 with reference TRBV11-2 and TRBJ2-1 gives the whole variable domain EAGVAQSPRYKIIEKRQSVAFWCNPISGHATLYWYQQILGQGPKLLIQFQNNGVVDDSQLPKDRFSAERLKGVDSTLKIQPAKLEDSAVYLCASSQETSGRGEQFFGPGTRLTVL.

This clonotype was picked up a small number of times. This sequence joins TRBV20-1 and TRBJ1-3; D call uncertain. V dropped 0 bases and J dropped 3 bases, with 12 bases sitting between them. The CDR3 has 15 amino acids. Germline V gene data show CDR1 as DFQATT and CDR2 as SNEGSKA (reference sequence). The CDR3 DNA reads TGCAGTGCTAGAGATACTACTGCGGGTGGAAACACCATATATTTT. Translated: CSARDTTAGGNTIYF.

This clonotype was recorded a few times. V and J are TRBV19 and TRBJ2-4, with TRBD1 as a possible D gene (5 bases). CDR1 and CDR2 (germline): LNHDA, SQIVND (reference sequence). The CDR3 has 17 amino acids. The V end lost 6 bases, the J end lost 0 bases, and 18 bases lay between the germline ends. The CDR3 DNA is TGTGCCAGTAGCCAATTGACAGTAACCCTAGCCAAAAACATTCAGTACTTC. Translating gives CASSQLTVTLAKNIQYF.

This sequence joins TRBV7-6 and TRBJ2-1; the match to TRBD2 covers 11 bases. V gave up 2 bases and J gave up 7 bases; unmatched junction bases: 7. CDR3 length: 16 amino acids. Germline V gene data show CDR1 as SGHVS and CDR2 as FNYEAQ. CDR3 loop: CASSLMGTSGFNEQFF. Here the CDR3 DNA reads TGTGCCAGCAGCTTAATGGGGACTAGCGGTTTTAATGAGCAGTTCTTC.

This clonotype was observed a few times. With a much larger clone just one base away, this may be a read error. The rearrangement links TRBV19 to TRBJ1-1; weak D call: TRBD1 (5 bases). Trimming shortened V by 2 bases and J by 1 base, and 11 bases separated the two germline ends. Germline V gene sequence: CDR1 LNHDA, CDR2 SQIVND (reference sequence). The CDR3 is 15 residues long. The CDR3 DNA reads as TGTGCCAGTAGTATATCCGGCAGGGAGAACACTGAAGCTTTCTTT. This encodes CASSISGRENTEAFF.

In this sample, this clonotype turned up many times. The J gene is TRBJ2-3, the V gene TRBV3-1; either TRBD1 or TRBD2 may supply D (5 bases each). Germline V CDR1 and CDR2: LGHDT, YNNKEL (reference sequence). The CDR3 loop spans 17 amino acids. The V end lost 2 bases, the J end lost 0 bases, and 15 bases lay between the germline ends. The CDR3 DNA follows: TGTGCCAGCAGCCAAAAAGTACAAGGGACCAGCACAGATACGCAGTATTTT. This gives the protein CASSQKVQGTSTDTQYF.

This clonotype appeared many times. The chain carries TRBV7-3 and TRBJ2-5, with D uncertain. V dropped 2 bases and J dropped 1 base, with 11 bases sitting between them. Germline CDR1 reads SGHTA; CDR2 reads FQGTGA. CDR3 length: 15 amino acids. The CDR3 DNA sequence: TGTGCCAGCAGCTTAGGTGACACCATCCAAGAGACCCAGTACTTC. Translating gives CASSLGDTIQETQYF.

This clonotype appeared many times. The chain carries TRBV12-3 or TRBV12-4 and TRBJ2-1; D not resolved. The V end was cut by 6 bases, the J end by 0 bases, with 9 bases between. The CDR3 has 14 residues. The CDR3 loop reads CASRVTSSYNEQFF. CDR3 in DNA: TGTGCCAGCAGGGTAACGAGCTCCTACAATGAGCAGTTCTTC.

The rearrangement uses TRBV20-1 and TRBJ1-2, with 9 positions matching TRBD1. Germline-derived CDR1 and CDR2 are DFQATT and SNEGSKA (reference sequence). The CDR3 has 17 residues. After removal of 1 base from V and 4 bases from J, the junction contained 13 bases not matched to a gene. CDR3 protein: CSARGRGGQGGGYGYTF. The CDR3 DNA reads TGCAGTGCTAGAGGGCGGGGGGGACAGGGCGGGGGCTATGGCTACACCTTC.

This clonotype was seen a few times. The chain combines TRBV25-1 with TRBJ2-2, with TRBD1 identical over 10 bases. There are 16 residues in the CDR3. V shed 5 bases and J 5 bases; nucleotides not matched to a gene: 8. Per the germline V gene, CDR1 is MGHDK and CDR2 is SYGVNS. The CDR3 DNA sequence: TGTGCCAGCAGTCCAAGAGGACAGGGGGGGACCGGGGAGCTGTTTTTT. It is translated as CASSPRGQGGTGELFF.